This T cell receptor (beta chain) was recovered during a study of a mutant IDH1 vaccine in newly diagnosed glioma. Overall study context: Vaccination was launched 4-6 weeks after radiotherapy alone, or with temozolomide cycles.

Between the trimmed V and J ends, which lost 1 base and 4 bases, there was a span of 11 bases. Germline V gene sequence: CDR1 SEHNR, CDR2 FQNEAQ (reference sequence). This CDR3 spans 15 amino acids. The time point here: week 35, safety follow-up. A 20-mer mutant IDH1 peptide at 300 ug was injected subcutaneously with topical imiquimod. The repertoire was sequenced with immunoSEQ multiplex PCR; TCRdb's copy has only in-frame clones and lacks some. The sample shows tens of thousands of clones, more than 75% of them seen only once. As concerns this clone: What it binds is unknown.

The TCR was taken from a woman in her thirties or forties with glioma. This chain joins TRBV7-9 and TRBJ1-3; weak D call: TRBD1 (6 bases). The specimen comprised PBMCs, sampled from a glioma patient whose treatment included an IDH1 peptide vaccine. The CDR3: CASSLGSGAGNTIYF. As DNA, the CDR3 is TGTGCCAGCAGCTTAGGGTCAGGGGCGGGAAACACCATATATTTT.